This passage covers 13 T cell receptor beta chains from one sample sequenced in a study of CD8 T cells in ankylosing spondylitis. Each CDR3 protein gets one entry after TCRdb re-called the 5' RACE reads with MiXCR. Here the sample spans 100,000 to 150,000 distinct CDR3 sequences, over 6.5% being singletons. Input material: blood, either unsorted or a sorted T cell fraction (not recorded which). These receptors were collected from a male donor with ankylosing spondylitis or in good health (not recorded which).

This clonotype was counted at least ten times. The genes are TRBV9 and TRBJ2-7; perhaps D is TRBD1 or TRBD2 (5 bases each). Germline V gives CDR1 SGDLS, CDR2 YYNGEE. With 0 bases removed from V and 3 bases from J, the gap between germline ends came to 7 bases. The CDR3 covers 13 residues. In DNA form, the CDR3 reads TGTGCCAGCAGCGTAGGAGGGGACTACGAGCAGTACTTC. Protein product: CASSVGGDYEQYF.

The sample holds many counts of this clonotype. This chain connects TRBV20-1 to TRBJ1-4; 9 nucleotides agree with TRBD1. This CDR3 comprises 13 residues. Germline assignment: CDR1 DFQATT and CDR2 SNEGSKA (reference sequence). Trimming at V came to 5 bases and at J to 7 bases, leaving 5 bases not matched to a gene. The CDR3 coding sequence is TGCAGTGCTGCCGGGACAGGGTTTGAAAAACTGTTTTTT. Translation gives CSAAGTGFEKLFF.

Details on this clonotype: A much larger clonotype is one base distant, so this may be a read error. This chain links TRBV28 with TRBJ2-7; no firm D call. Germline CDR1 reads MDHEN; CDR2 reads SYDVKM. V lost 2 bases and J lost 3, with 14 bases in between. This CDR3 has 15 amino acids. CDR3 region: CASSLSEEPYYEQYF. In nucleotides, the CDR3 is TGTGCCAGCAGTTTAAGTGAGGAACCTTACTACGAGCAGTACTTC.

This clonotype occurred many times. V gene TRBV2 combines with J gene TRBJ2-3; D may be TRBD2 (7 bases). Germline V lookup: CDR1 SNHLY, CDR2 FYNNEI. V lost 3 bases and J lost 4, with 23 bases in between. The CDR3 contains 18 residues. The CDR3, as DNA: TGTGCCAGCAGTGATGAGGGAGGGGGGCCTTACCCCGCAGATACGCAGTATTTT. This translates into CASSDEGGGPYPADTQYF. Full variable domain (rest looked up from reference TRBV2 and TRBJ2-3): EPEVTQTPSHQVTQMGQEVILRCVPISNHLYFYWYRQILGQKVEFLVSFYNNEISEKSEIFDDQFSVERPDGSNFTLKIRSTKLEDSAMYFCASSDEGGGPYPADTQYFGPGTRLTVL.

This clonotype showed up just a few times. The chain employs TRBV30 and TRBJ2-1; TRBD2 agrees at 10 bases. CDR1 and CDR2 (germline): GTSNPN, SVGIG (reference sequence). CDR3 size: 12 residues. After removal of 2 bases from V and 10 bases from J, the junction contained 2 bases not matched to a gene. CDR3 loop: CAWSTSGIEQFF. The CDR3 nucleotides read TGTGCCTGGAGTACTAGCGGGATCGAGCAGTTCTTC.

This clonotype was seen a handful of times. V and J are TRBV28 and TRBJ2-7; 7 nucleotides align to TRBD2. V lost 3 bases and J lost 3; bases outside the gene matches: 2. This CDR3 region has 13 residues. CDR1 and CDR2 from the germline V gene are MDHEN and SYDVKM. The CDR3 loop reads CASSFPSGYEQYF. The DNA of the CDR3 is TGTGCCAGCAGTTTTCCTAGCGGCTACGAGCAGTACTTC.

This clonotype was seen ten or more times. CDR3 DNA: TGCAGCGTTGAGGGCAGGTCCTCAGATACGCAGTATTTT. Amino acids: CSVEGRSSDTQYF. The rearrangement uses TRBV29-1 and TRBJ2-3; the D is unclear. Germline values: CDR1 SQVTM, CDR2 ANQGSEA. CDR3 size: 13 residues. Trimming shortened V by 3 bases and J by 4 bases, and 11 bases separated the two germline ends.

This clonotype has at least ten counts. J is TRBJ2-1 and V is TRBV6-1, with 7 positions matching TRBD2. Trimming cost V 0 bases and J 3 bases; bases outside gene matches: 8. This CDR3 region has 17 residues. Germline loops: CDR1 MNHNS, CDR2 SASEGT. For the CDR3, the DNA is TGTGCCAGCAGTGAAGCGCTTCAGGCGGGGGACTACAATGAGCAGTTCTTC. It encodes CASSEALQAGDYNEQFF.

V gene TRBV30 combines with J gene TRBJ2-1; no clear D gene. Trimming stripped 0 bases from V and 6 bases from J, with 12 bases between. CDR1 GTSNPN and CDR2 SVGIG come from the germline V gene (reference sequence). This CDR3 has 14 amino acids. The CDR3 bases are TGTGCCTGGAGTGTAGGGCTCCCACCCAATGAGCAGTTCTTC. Protein sequence: CAWSVGLPPNEQFF.

This clonotype was seen ten or more times. This chain links TRBV4-3 with TRBJ1-2; D not certain. The CDR3 length is 16 residues. The V gene's germline CDR1 is LGHNA and CDR2 YSLEER. Trimming cost V 0 bases and J 1 base, with 12 bases left between them. CDR3 sequence (DNA): TGCGCCAGCAGCCAAGATCTAGGTGGAGATAACTATGGCTACACCTTC. It translates to CASSQDLGGDNYGYTF.

This clonotype has ten or more counts. The chain links TRBV7-6 to TRBJ2-1; TRBD2 agrees at 7 bases. The germline gives CDR1 SGHVS, CDR2 FNYEAQ. The CDR3 is 15 amino acids. V lost 3 bases and J lost 4; bases outside the gene matches: 6. CDR3 coding DNA: TGTGCCAGCAGCTTGGGGGGGGGGATTTACAATGAGCAGTTCTTC. Amino acids: CASSLGGGIYNEQFF.

This clonotype occurred a few times. The rearrangement joins TRBV20-1 to TRBJ2-1; 7 bases fit TRBD2. V dropped 5 bases and J dropped 2; count of bases not matched to a gene: 15. This CDR3 is 17 amino acids long. Germline lookup yields CDR1 DFQATT and CDR2 SNEGSKA (reference sequence). The CDR3 loop is CSADRATSEWAYNEQFF. The CDR3 nucleotides are TGCAGTGCTGACCGGGCCACTAGCGAATGGGCCTACAATGAGCAGTTCTTC.

This clonotype was picked up a small number of times. CDR3 coding DNA: TGCGCCAGCAGCTTGGCCAACCGACAGAGGTACCAAGAGACCCAGTACTTC. Translation gives CASSLANRQRYQETQYF. The J gene is TRBJ2-5, the V gene TRBV5-1; a weak D match, TRBD1 (5 bases). The CDR3 runs 17 residues. The V end was cut by 0 bases, the J end by 0 bases, with 15 bases between. Germline assignment: CDR1 SGHRS and CDR2 YFSETQ. The whole variable domain, filled in from reference TRBV5-1 and TRBJ2-5, reads KAGVTQTPRYLIKTRGQQVTLSCSPISGHRSVSWYQQTPGQGLQFLFEYFSETQRNKGNFPGRFSGRQFSNSRSEMNVSTLELGDSALYLCASSLANRQRYQETQYFGPGTRLLVL.